This TCR beta chain originates from a study of cytotoxic CD8 clonotypes in ibrutinib-treated CLL. Study summary: The average sample held approximately 260,000 productive templates and 87,000 or so productive rearrangements. Findings and limits, study-wide: Public clonotypes proved infrequent, and on treatment they shrank or remained steady. Exceeding age-matched healthy donors, baseline clonality also tracked the counts of circulating CD8+ T cells.

CDR3 length: 14 amino acids. Germline V gene data show CDR1 as SEHNR and CDR2 as FQNEAQ (reference sequence). Between the trimmed V and J ends, which lost 0 bases and 8 bases, there was a span of 13 bases. The targeted sequencing depth was 1 in 200,000 to 1 in 1 million T cells. Assay: immunoSEQ multiplex PCR; the TCRdb copy retains only in-frame clones and omits some. The sample holds roughly 13,000 clones, around 68% seen once. For this clone: As yet, its antigen is unknown.

The rearrangement links TRBV7-9 to TRBJ1-2; D is possibly TRBD1 (5 bases). Sequencing was performed on PBMCs, taken before ibrutinib treatment. The receptor was isolated from a human donor with chronic lymphocytic leukemia. This CDR3 reads CASSLAGAPLGYTF. The CDR3 DNA follows: TGTGCCAGCAGCTTAGCCGGGGCCCCCTTAGGCTACACCTTC.